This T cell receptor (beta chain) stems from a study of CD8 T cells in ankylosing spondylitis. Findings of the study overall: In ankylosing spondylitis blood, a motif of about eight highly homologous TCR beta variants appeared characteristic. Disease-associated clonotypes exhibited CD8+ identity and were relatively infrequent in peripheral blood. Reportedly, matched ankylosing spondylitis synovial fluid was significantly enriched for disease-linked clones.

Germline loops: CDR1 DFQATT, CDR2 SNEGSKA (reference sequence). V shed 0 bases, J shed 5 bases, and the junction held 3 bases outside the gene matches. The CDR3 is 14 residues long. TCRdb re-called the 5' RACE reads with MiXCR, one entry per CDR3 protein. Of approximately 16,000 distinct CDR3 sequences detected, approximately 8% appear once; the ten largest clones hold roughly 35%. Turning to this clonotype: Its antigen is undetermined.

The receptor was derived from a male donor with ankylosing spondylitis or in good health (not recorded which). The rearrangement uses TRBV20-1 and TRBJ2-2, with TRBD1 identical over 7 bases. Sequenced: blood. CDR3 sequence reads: CSARDPGGTGELFF. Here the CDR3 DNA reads TGCAGTGCTAGAGATCCAGGGGGTACCGGGGAGCTGTTTTTT.